A selection of T cell receptor beta chains follows, all from one sample in a study of blood T cell repertoires in COVID-19. Sequencing used immunoSEQ multiplex PCR; TCRdb keeps in-frame clones, though not all of them. Found here are around 620,000 clones, over 80% of them singletons; the top ten hold under 0.3%. The sample taken for sequencing was peripheral blood. The source is a woman between 18 and 30 years old with acute or convalescent COVID-19. Both conserved end residues are part of each CDR3. Each record gives: clone size, D gene, V gene, CDR3 length, J gene, CDR3 protein, CDR3 DNA. The D gene is left open where the match is weak. The size entry is marked missing in some rows and otherwise reads once, few, many or a size class.

size: -
D: -
V: TRBV20-1
length: 11
J: TRBJ2-7
CDR3: CSAIQGYEQYF
DNA: TGCAGTGCTATCCAGGGTTACGAGCAGTACTTC

size: -
D: TRBD1
V: TRBV7-9
length: 17
J: TRBJ2-7
CDR3: CASSWFIGDIGTEEQYF
DNA: TGTGCCAGCAGCTGGTTTATCGGGGATATCGGGACAGAAGAGCAGTACTTC

size: few
D: -
V: TRBV6-2/TRBV6-3
length: 12
J: TRBJ2-7
CDR3: CASSYFGDEQYF
DNA: TGTGCCAGCAGTTACTTCGGGGACGAGCAGTACTTC

size: -
D: -
V: TRBV9
length: 15
J: TRBJ2-3
CDR3: CASSVNTLGTDTQYF
DNA: TGTGCCAGCAGCGTAAACACACTAGGCACAGATACGCAGTATTTT

size: -
D: -
V: TRBV29-1
length: 13
J: TRBJ1-2
CDR3: CSVDGGYRYGYTF
DNA: TGCAGCGTTGATGGGGGCTACCGCTATGGCTACACCTTC

size: -
D: TRBD2
V: TRBV28
length: 13
J: TRBJ2-7
CDR3: CASHHSGSYEQYF
DNA: TGTGCCAGCCATCACAGCGGGAGTTACGAGCAGTACTTC

size: -
D: -
V: TRBV7-2
length: 16
J: TRBJ2-7
CDR3: CASSPQALGETYEQYF
DNA: TGTGCCAGCAGCCCCCAAGCCCTAGGCGAAACCTACGAGCAGTACTTC

size: -
D: -
V: TRBV12-3/TRBV12-4
length: 12
J: TRBJ2-3
CDR3: CASTPSTDTQYF
DNA: TGTGCCAGCACCCCAAGCACAGATACGCAGTATTTT

size: once
D: TRBD2
V: TRBV5-1
length: 16
J: TRBJ2-1
CDR3: CASSTAGTSGANEQFF
DNA: TGCGCCAGCAGCACCGCCGGGACTAGCGGGGCCAATGAGCAGTTCTTC

size: -
D: TRBD1
V: TRBV7-2
length: 14
J: TRBJ1-2
CDR3: CASSLGQGAYGYTF
DNA: TGTGCCAGCAGCTTAGGGCAGGGGGCCTATGGCTACACCTTC

size: -
D: -
V: TRBV7-4
length: 16
J: TRBJ2-2
CDR3: CASSTDRRENTGELFF
DNA: TGTGCCAGCAGCACAGACAGGCGTGAGAACACCGGGGAGCTGTTTTTT

size: -
D: TRBD2
V: TRBV6-5
length: 15
J: TRBJ2-7
CDR3: CASSYLSGGQYEQYF
DNA: TGTGCCAGCAGTTACTTAAGCGGGGGGCAGTACGAGCAGTACTTC

size: -
D: -
V: TRBV14
length: 13
J: TRBJ2-2
CDR3: CASSRRSTGELFF
DNA: TGTGCCAGCAGCCGTAGGAGCACCGGGGAGCTGTTTTTT

size: -
D: -
V: TRBV21-1
length: 15
J: TRBJ1-6
CDR3: CASSSRDTLNSPLHF
DNA: TGTGCCAGCAGCAGCCGGGACACCCTTAATTCACCCCTCCACTTT

size: -
D: TRBD1
V: TRBV4-1
length: 16
J: TRBJ1-1
CDR3: CASSQGWGTVNTEAFF
DNA: TGCGCCAGCAGCCAAGGCTGGGGGACAGTGAACACTGAAGCTTTCTTT

size: -
D: -
V: TRBV4-1
length: 17
J: TRBJ1-2
CDR3: CASSRWANTQFSWGYTF
DNA: TGCGCCAGCAGCCGGTGGGCCAACACGCAGTTCTCCTGGGGCTACACCTTC

size: -
D: -
V: TRBV2
length: 14
J: TRBJ1-1
CDR3: CASRLGGGNTEAFF
DNA: TGTGCCAGCAGATTAGGAGGAGGGAACACTGAAGCTTTCTTT

size: -
D: -
V: TRBV29-1
length: 14
J: TRBJ2-7
CDR3: CSVTGTKNSYEQYF
DNA: TGCAGCGTGACCGGGACAAAAAACTCCTACGAGCAGTACTTC

size: -
D: -
V: TRBV13
length: 14
J: TRBJ2-5
CDR3: CASSLAGRQETQYF
DNA: TGTGCCAGCAGCTTAGCCGGTCGACAAGAGACCCAGTACTTC

size: -
D: -
V: TRBV15
length: 13
J: TRBJ1-5
CDR3: CATGITGSQPQHF
DNA: TGTGCCACCGGGATAACAGGGAGTCAGCCCCAGCATTTT

size: -
D: -
V: TRBV6-4
length: 15
J: TRBJ2-1
CDR3: CASSPAEGGYNEQFF
DNA: TGTGCCAGCAGTCCTGCCGAGGGGGGGTACAATGAGCAGTTCTTC

size: -
D: TRBD1
V: TRBV19
length: 16
J: TRBJ1-2
CDR3: CASSRQDLDRGNGYTF
DNA: TGTGCCAGTAGTCGACAAGACCTGGACAGGGGGAATGGCTACACCTTC

size: few
D: TRBD1
V: TRBV4-3
length: 17
J: TRBJ1-6
CDR3: CASSQDRGSSYNSPLHF
DNA: TGCGCCAGCAGCCAAGACAGGGGGAGCTCCTATAATTCACCCCTCCACTTT

size: -
D: TRBD2
V: TRBV7-9
length: 15
J: TRBJ2-3
CDR3: CASSSTSGGAHTQYF
DNA: TGTGCCAGCAGCTCAACTAGCGGGGGGGCTCATACGCAGTATTTT

size: -
D: -
V: TRBV11-2
length: 14
J: TRBJ2-1
CDR3: CASTPIAPYNEQFF
DNA: TGTGCCAGCACCCCTATAGCGCCGTACAATGAGCAGTTCTTC

size: -
D: -
V: TRBV5-4
length: 13
J: TRBJ1-1
CDR3: CASSFGSGTEAFF
DNA: TGTGCCAGCAGCTTTGGGTCGGGGACTGAAGCTTTCTTT

size: -
D: -
V: TRBV6-2/TRBV6-3
length: 15
J: TRBJ2-2
CDR3: CASSSGLYNTGELFF
DNA: TGTGCCAGCAGTTCGGGACTCTATAACACCGGGGAGCTGTTTTTT

size: -
D: -
V: TRBV18
length: 16
J: TRBJ1-3
CDR3: CASSRVSDNSGNTIYF
DNA: TGTGCCAGCTCACGTGTATCGGACAACTCTGGAAACACCATATATTTT

size: -
D: -
V: TRBV2
length: 14
J: TRBJ1-5
CDR3: CASSDGDTNQPQHF
DNA: TGTGCCAGCAGTGACGGGGACACTAATCAGCCCCAGCATTTT

size: -
D: -
V: TRBV3-1/TRBV3-2
length: 13
J: TRBJ2-1
CDR3: CASSQFSVGEQFF
DNA: TGTGCCAGCAGCCAATTTTCTGTCGGTGAGCAGTTCTTC

size: -
D: TRBD1
V: TRBV5-4
length: 16
J: TRBJ1-6
CDR3: CASSLFRGRDNSPLHF
DNA: TGTGCCAGCAGCTTGTTTAGGGGGCGCGATAATTCACCCCTCCACTTT

size: once
D: TRBD2
V: TRBV7-6
length: 15
J: TRBJ2-7
CDR3: CASSLGGGGPYEQYF
DNA: TGTGCCAGCAGCTTAGGCGGGGGGGGCCCATACGAGCAGTACTTC